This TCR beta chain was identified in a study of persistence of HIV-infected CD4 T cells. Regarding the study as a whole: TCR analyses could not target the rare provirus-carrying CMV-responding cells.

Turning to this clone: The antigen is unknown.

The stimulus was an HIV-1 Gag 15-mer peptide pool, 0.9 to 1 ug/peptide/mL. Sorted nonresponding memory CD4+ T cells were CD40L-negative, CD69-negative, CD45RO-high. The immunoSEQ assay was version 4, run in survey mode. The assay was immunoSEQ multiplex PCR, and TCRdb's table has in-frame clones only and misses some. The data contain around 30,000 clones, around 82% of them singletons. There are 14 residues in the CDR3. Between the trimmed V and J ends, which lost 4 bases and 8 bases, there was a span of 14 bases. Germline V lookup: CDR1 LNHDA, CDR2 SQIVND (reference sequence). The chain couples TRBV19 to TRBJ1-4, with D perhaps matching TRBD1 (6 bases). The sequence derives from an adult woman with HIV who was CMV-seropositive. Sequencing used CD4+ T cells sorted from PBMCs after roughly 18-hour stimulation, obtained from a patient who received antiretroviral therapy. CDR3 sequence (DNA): TGTGCCAGTAGTAGGGGCGGGGGCGAGGAAAAACTGTTTTTT. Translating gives CASSRGGGEEKLFF.